This TCR beta chain was obtained from a study of blood T cell repertoires in COVID-19 (dated by TCRdb to 2020 to 2021). With regard to the full study: Recovered participants in ImmuneRACE Cohort 3 were defined by two consecutive negative NP/OP PCR tests, clearance by a healthcare professional, or resolution of symptoms. HLA class I and class II types, where available, came from metadata supplied by the sample provider rather than from assay-based typing. A freely available public database, intended as a resource for researchers studying the immune response to SARS-CoV-2, is where the repertoires were released. The samples were drawn from two sources: the first 160 participants of the ongoing ImmuneRACE study, and 1,200 or so subjects contributed by 6 global collaborators. The collaborator samples originated in the United States, Italy and Spain and spanned the acute and convalescent phases of COVID-19. Deeply sampled blood TCRbeta repertoires from subjects exposed to, actively infected with, or recovered from COVID-19 were included in the dataset. The material from the prospective study consisted of cDNA or gDNA derived from T cells, B-cell-depleted T cells, or PBMCs. A de-identified subject ID, COVID-19 status, age in years and sex were almost always included in the sample metadata. Study-wide conclusions, independent of this receptor: Clinical and demographic metadata were provided uncurated, with the amount varying by source and participant.

Based on the germline V gene, the CDR1 and CDR2 sequences are SGHRS and YFSETQ. Between the V and J ends, shortened by 3 bases and 4 bases respectively, the junction contains 15 bases. Including cysteine and phenylalanine, the CDR3 has 15 amino acids. Left in the record is the CDR3 DNA by itself, 45 bases read in frame from the first base. Participants in the prospective study were enrolled through a virtual design, were aged roughly 18 to 100 years, and lived in about 25 United States geographic areas. In the prospective study, cohorts were assigned on the basis of participant-reported clinical history obtained from a screening survey and a study questionnaire. Each participant in the prospective study had whole blood, serum and a nasopharyngeal or oropharyngeal swab collected by mobile phlebotomists. Participants in the prospective study had the option to provide additional blood draws and questionnaires over a roughly 2-month period. Before DNA extraction, blood samples from the prospective study were shipped at room temperature or frozen.

A note on this clone: Its antigen is not yet known. No much larger clone exists at a distance of one base, and base qualities are not known.

TCRbeta CDR3 regions were amplified from genomic DNA using the immunoSEQ Assay, a bias-controlled multiplex PCR. The study's own analysis went as follows. The number of nucleated cells in each sample was estimated from the amplification of reference gene primers within the assay. To quantify the absolute abundance of each unique TCRbeta CDR3 rearrangement, sequence reads were collapsed and filtered. For each sample, productive Simpson clonality was calculated as the square root of Simpson's diversity index over productive rearrangements. TCRdb mirrors the immuneACCESS table, restricted to in-frame sequences. Some clones are absent from its copies; in checked studies, under half trace to an unresolved V gene, and the reason for the others is unknown. The V and J calls and the clone size are those of that table, but D and trimming were determined from the DNA. In this sample the table shows approximately 250,000 clones, more than 75% of which occur a single time. Around 2% of the sample comes from the top ten.

The origin of this receptor is a woman aged 55-69 years in a cohort exposed to, infected with or recovered from COVID-19 (not recorded which). The sample comprised PBMCs or T cells enriched from blood (not recorded which). This receptor chain uses TRBV5-1 and TRBJ2-3; TRBD2 could be the D gene, as 6 bases match. The DNA is as follows: TGCGCCAGCAGCTCCCGGGCTCCGGGGGCAGATACGCAGTATTTT. This yields the protein CASSSRAPGADTQYF.